This T cell receptor (beta chain) was identified in a study of CD8 T cells in ankylosing spondylitis. Concerning this clonotype: Its antigen is as yet unknown.

Findings and caveats of the study: Characteristic of ankylosing spondylitis blood, it appeared, was a TCR beta motif comprising fewer than 10 highly homologous variants.

The CDR3 runs to 17 residues. The V gene end was trimmed by 5 bases and the J gene end by 10 bases; junction bases not matched to a gene: 18. Looked up from germline, CDR1 is SEHNR and CDR2 is FQNEAQ (reference sequence). TCRdb analysed the 5' RACE reads with MiXCR anew, one entry per CDR3 protein. Found here are 650,000 to 800,000 distinct CDR3 sequences, around a fifth of them singletons; the top ten hold 15% to 20%. V and J are TRBV7-9 and TRBJ2-1; 9 nucleotides agree with TRBD1. Sequenced input: blood, either unsorted or a sorted T cell fraction (not recorded which). The clonotype originates from a male donor with ankylosing spondylitis. CDR3: CASSERIGTGNLLEQFF. DNA of the CDR3: TGTGCCAGCAGCGAGCGAATCGGGACAGGGAATCTCCTGGAGCAGTTCTTC.